The entry below describes one T cell receptor (beta chain). This record comes from a study of technical replicates of blood from four donors. The assay was immunoSEQ multiplex PCR, and TCRdb's table has in-frame clones only and misses some. The table shows some 81,000 clones, with more than 85% occurring only once. The germline gives CDR1 SGHDT, CDR2 YYEEEE. CDR3 length equals 13 residues. Trimming removed 0 bases at V and 2 bases at J, with 3 bases between. This chain uses TRBV5-6 with TRBJ1-3, with D unclear. The sequencing sample was made of T cells isolated from PBMCs. This clonotype was obtained from a human donor in good health. In DNA form, the CDR3 reads TGTGCCAGCAGCTTGGGAGCTGGAAACACCATATATTTT. Protein: CASSLGAGNTIYF.